This T cell receptor (beta chain) is drawn from a study of T-cell memory formation after mild COVID-19. As for the study in general: Clustering of TCRs was largely donor specific. Study results and caveats: Largely, contracting CD4+ clones fell within CM and EM, and contracting CD8+ clones within EMRA. The pre-infection memory compartment contained some responding clones, suggesting cross-reactive memory joined.

5'RACE with constant-segment primers yielded barcoded, UMI-tagged TCR alpha and TCR beta cDNA libraries. TCRdb re-called the 5' RACE reads through MiXCR, storing one row per CDR3 protein. The sample contains about 340,000 distinct CDR3 sequences, 10% to 15% of which appear only once. The germline V gene encodes CDR1 SGHTA and CDR2 FQGNSA. This CDR3 has 12 residues. A word on this clonotype: Its antigen is currently unknown. One junction end does not reproduce the germline sequence, and a read error may be involved.

The TCR was taken from a man between 18 and 29 years old who had mild COVID-19 (a few samples of this study predate the infection). Cell type and time point are not known. Material for sequencing was PBMCs or a T cell subset sorted from them (not recorded which). V gene TRBV7-2 combines with J gene TRBJ2-1, with 12 positions matching TRBD2. CDR3 loop: CASSPSGGAVIF. In nucleotides, the CDR3 is TGTGCCAGCAGTCCTAGCGGGGGGGCCGTAATCTTC.